Listed here is a single T cell receptor (beta chain). This sample is part of a study of blood T cell repertoires in COVID-19. The wider study: Sample material is recorded as cDNA or gDNA derived from T cells, B-cell-depleted T cells, or PBMCs.

Method: immunoSEQ multiplex PCR; TCRdb's copy keeps in-frame clones and lacks some. The sample lists some 45,000 clones; roughly 87% were seen once. The germline V and J ends were trimmed by 0 bases and 6 bases, with 16 bases remaining between them. The CDR3 contains 16 residues. CDR1 is LGHNA, CDR2 YSLEER, per germline. The specimen was peripheral blood. The chain links TRBV4-3 to TRBJ2-3; tentative D call: TRBD2 (6 bases). This TCR was recovered from a human donor in a cohort sampled during active COVID-19. CDR3 DNA sequence: TGCGCCAGCAGCCAAGATCCGAGCCCAGCGGGCGATACGCAGTATTTT. Translating gives CASSQDPSPAGDTQYF.